The entry that follows covers one T cell receptor (beta chain) sequence. Germline values: CDR1 SGHVS, CDR2 FQNEAQ. The V gene lost 1 base and the J gene lost 13 bases, with 13 bases spanning the gap. The CDR3 spans 13 residues. Original methodology: For nucleated cells, counts were estimated from reference gene primer amplification. The data were produced by immunoSEQ multiplex PCR, yet TCRdb's version contains in-frame clones alone and is incomplete. For V, J and clone size, that table is used; D and trimming come from the DNA. The sample lists about 190,000 clones, around 80% seen once, with 2.5% to 3.5% in the top ten. This sample was taken from a study of blood T cell repertoires in COVID-19. Overall study: The samples span acute and convalescent COVID-19 from the United States, Italy and Spain. T cells, B-cell-depleted T cells, or PBMCs supplied cDNA or gDNA.

This clonotype originated in a man aged 45-65 years with active or convalescent COVID-19. J is TRBJ1-4 and V is TRBV7-8; D possibly corresponds to TRBD1 (6 bases). Sequencing was performed on peripheral blood. In DNA form, the CDR3 reads TGTGCCAGCAGCTTAGGAGGGGACAAGGGACTGTTTTTT. This sequence encodes CASSLGGDKGLFF.